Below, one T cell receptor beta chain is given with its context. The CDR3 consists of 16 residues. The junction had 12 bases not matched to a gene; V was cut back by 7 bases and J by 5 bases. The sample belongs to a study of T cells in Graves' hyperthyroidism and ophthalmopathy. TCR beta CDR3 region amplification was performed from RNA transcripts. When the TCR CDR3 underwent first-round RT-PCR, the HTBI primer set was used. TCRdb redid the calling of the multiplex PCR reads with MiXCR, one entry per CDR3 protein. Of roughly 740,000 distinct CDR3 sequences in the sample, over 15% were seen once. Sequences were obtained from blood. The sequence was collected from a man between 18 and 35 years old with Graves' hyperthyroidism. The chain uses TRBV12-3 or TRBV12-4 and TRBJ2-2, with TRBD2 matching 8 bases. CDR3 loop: CASTPWGLVPTGELFF. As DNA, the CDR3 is TGTGCCAGCACCCCGTGGGGACTAGTGCCTACCGGGGAGCTGTTTTTT.